This TCR beta chain was captured by sequencing in a study of T cells in localized non-small cell lung cancer. Notes on the study in general: Density of T cells in blood, when higher, went with longer overall survival. Measurement of T cell clonality placed uninvolved adjacent lung highest, above the level in tumor. Out of the top 100 tumor clones, a median roughly 58 were seen in adjacent lung. Since sequencing was restricted to only one region of the tumor, intratumor heterogeneity remains a possibility.

As to this clone: The antigen is unknown.

Assay: immunoSEQ multiplex PCR; the TCRdb copy retains only in-frame clones and omits some. The sample lists approximately 30,000 clones, about 78% occurring once. In germline, CDR1 is SGHAT, CDR2 FQNNGV. The CDR3 contains 14 residues. Trimming took 8 bases from V and 1 from J; bases not matched to a gene: 4. This sequence was found in a male donor aged 60 or over with stage II squamous cell lung carcinoma. Material: peripheral blood, obtained before any cancer treatment. The chain carries TRBV11-2 and TRBJ2-2, with 7 nucleotides matching TRBD1. CDR3: CASGYRGNTGELFF. The DNA for the CDR3 is TGTGCCAGCGGTTACAGGGGGAACACCGGGGAGCTGTTTTTT.